The entry below gives a single T cell receptor (beta chain) sequence along with its context. A single record per CDR3 protein comes from TCRdb applying MiXCR to the RT-PCR reads. The sample has about 960,000 distinct CDR3 sequences; around 17% are singletons. Unmatched junction bases numbered 10, after V lost 6 bases and J lost 3 bases. The CDR3 has 16 residues. The entry originates in a study of patients and donors after allogeneic stem cell transplantation. The chain carries TRBV12-3 or TRBV12-4 and TRBJ2-3, with 9 nucleotides matching TRBD1. The specimen was blood, either unsorted or a sorted T cell fraction (not recorded which). The receptor's source is a human donor who was either an allogeneic HSCT recipient or a stem cell or donor lymphocyte infusion donor (not recorded which). It is not recorded whose cells these are; they may come from a transplant donor. CDR3 amino acids: CASSHSGQGGTDTQYF. CDR3 nucleotide sequence: TGTGCCAGCAGCCACTCGGGACAGGGTGGAACAGATACGCAGTATTTT.